This T cell receptor (beta chain) was observed in a study of OX40 agonist ivuxolimab in advanced cancers. J was trimmed by 9 bases and V by 5 bases; bases with no gene match: 2. From germline, CDR1 is LNHNV and CDR2 YYDKDF (reference sequence). This CDR3 has 14 amino acids. Study-wide results and limits: CD4+ T cells averaged fewer expanded clones than CD8+ T cells.

Clones were read by immunoSEQ multiplex PCR, and TCRdb kept only the in-frame ones, dropping some. The sample has roughly 28,000 clones, approximately 86% seen once. Points on this clone: Its target is not known.

The chain employs TRBV15 and TRBJ1-6; 12 bases line up with TRBD1. This material consisted of CD4+ or CD8+ T cells sorted from blood, taken in a trial of the OX40 agonist ivuxolimab. This TCR derives from an adult with an advanced solid tumor such as melanoma, head and neck, liver or kidney cancer. CDR3 sequence: CATSGGQGASPLHF. DNA for the CDR3: TGTGCCACCAGCGGGGGACAGGGGGCTTCACCCCTCCACTTT.